The rows below give T cell receptor beta chains drawn from one sample of a study of blood T cell repertoires in COVID-19. Assay used: immunoSEQ multiplex PCR; TCRdb lists only in-frame clones, some missing. The repertoire has 400,000 to 450,000 clones, roughly 88% of them found once; the top ten carry around an eighth. Sequenced sample: peripheral blood. The receptors derive from a woman aged 45-60 years with COVID-19, enrolled during active disease. Each CDR3 is given with its conserved first and last residue. D genes are given only for firm matches. Size is stated for part of the rows, as once, few or many counts, or as a class when the clone is expanded.

CDR3nt,CDR3aa,abundance,v_gene,j_gene,d_gene
TGTGCCAGCAGCCGGACTAGCGGGGGGCGTGGTGAGCAGTTCTTC,CASSRTSGGRGEQFF,.,TRBV3-1/TRBV3-2,TRBJ2-1,TRBD2
TGTGCCAGCAGTAACCCGGGGGTCGGCGGGGAAAAACTGTTTTTT,CASSNPGVGGEKLFF,.,TRBV6-5,TRBJ1-4,.
TGTGCCAGCTCACCAATAACAGAAAGGAGCTACACCTTC,CASSPITERSYTF,.,TRBV18,TRBJ1-2,.
TGCAGTGCTCGGTACGAGCAGTACTTC,CSARYEQYF,once,TRBV20-1,TRBJ2-7,.
TGTGCCAGCAGCCCAGAAGGGGGGGTGAGGACTGAAGCTTTCTTT,CASSPEGGVRTEAFF,.,TRBV11-3,TRBJ1-1,.
TGCGCCAGCGGGGCGGGGGGAACAGATACGCAGTATTTT,CASGAGGTDTQYF,.,TRBV10-1,TRBJ2-3,TRBD2
TGTGCCAGCAGTCACAACAGGGGGCGCGAAGAGACCCAGTACTTC,CASSHNRGREETQYF,few,TRBV6-6,TRBJ2-5,TRBD1
TGTGCCAGCAGCCCGGGACAGGGTTGGTCACCCCTCCACTTT,CASSPGQGWSPLHF,once,TRBV7-9,TRBJ1-6,TRBD1
TGTGCCAGCAGCTTAGAGGGGGCAGGAGCAGATACGCAGTATTTT,CASSLEGAGADTQYF,.,TRBV7-7,TRBJ2-3,TRBD1
TGTGCCAGCAGCTCCCCCGGGACAGGGAATGGCTACACCTTC,CASSSPGTGNGYTF,.,TRBV11-1,TRBJ1-2,TRBD1
TGTGCCAGCAGTAAAACTCAGCGGGGGAGCTCCTACAATGAGCAGTTCTTC,CASSKTQRGSSYNEQFF,.,TRBV6-2/TRBV6-3,TRBJ2-1,TRBD2
TGCGCCAGCAGCGCTACGACAGGGGGGTACGAGCAGTACTTC,CASSATTGGYEQYF,.,TRBV5-1,TRBJ2-7,TRBD1
TGTGCCAGCAGTCCAAACAGGGGTATTATACCTAATGAAAAACTGTTTTTT,CASSPNRGIIPNEKLFF,.,TRBV6-6,TRBJ1-4,TRBD1
TGTGCCAGCAGTTTGGGGTTACGGGGGCCCCAGCATTTT,CASSLGLRGPQHF,few,TRBV12-3/TRBV12-4,TRBJ1-5,.
TGTGCCAGCAGCTTAGGCTCTAATACGCAGTATTTT,CASSLGSNTQYF,.,TRBV11-3,TRBJ2-3,.
TGTGCCAGCAGCTTAGTTGGGACAGCCCCTAGGAATGGCTACACCTTC,CASSLVGTAPRNGYTF,.,TRBV7-8,TRBJ1-2,TRBD1
TGTGCCAGCAGCCCCGACAGCGGGGGAAACTATGGCTACACCTTC,CASSPDSGGNYGYTF,.,TRBV7-3,TRBJ1-2,.
TGTGCCAGCAGTGTGGGAATAGGGAGCTCTGGGGCCAACGTCCTGACTTTC,CASSVGIGSSGANVLTF,.,TRBV6-1,TRBJ2-6,.
TGTGCCAGCAGCGTTGCCGGGACTAACTACGAGCAGTACTTC,CASSVAGTNYEQYF,.,TRBV7-8,TRBJ2-7,TRBD2
TGTGCCAGCACTCCGGGACAGGGGAATTACGAGCAGTACTTC,CASTPGQGNYEQYF,.,TRBV6-5,TRBJ2-7,TRBD1
TGTGCCAGTAGTCTCAGGGGGCAGAGTTCACCCCTCCACTTT,CASSLRGQSSPLHF,.,TRBV19,TRBJ1-6,TRBD1
TGCGCCAGCTCTAACGGGGGAACCTACGAGCAGTACTTC,CASSNGGTYEQYF,.,TRBV5-1,TRBJ2-7,.
TGTGCCAGCAGCACTCACAGGGTATGTCAGCCCCAGCATTTT,CASSTHRVCQPQHF,.,TRBV7-7,TRBJ1-5,.
TGTGCCAGTCGGACAGGGGGCGACTATGGCTACACCTTC,CASRTGGDYGYTF,.,TRBV19,TRBJ1-2,TRBD1
TGTGCCAGTACTGCACCGGACACACTTAACTATGGCTACACCTTC,CASTAPDTLNYGYTF,.,TRBV19,TRBJ1-2,.
TGTGCCACCAGTAAACCGGGGAGAGAGCAGTACTTC,CATSKPGREQYF,few,TRBV24-1,TRBJ2-7,.
TGTGCCAGCAGTTTAGGCAGGACAGATACGCAGTATTTT,CASSLGRTDTQYF,.,TRBV27,TRBJ2-3,.
TGTGCCAGCAGATGGGGTGGGGGGTTAACTAATCAGCCCCAGCATTTT,CASRWGGGLTNQPQHF,.,TRBV2,TRBJ1-5,.
TGCAGTGCCAGACACGGGACTGAAGCTTTCTTT,CSARHGTEAFF,.,TRBV20-1,TRBJ1-1,.
TGCGCCAGCAGCCCGATGCTGGACAGGGGGGGCTACACCTTC,CASSPMLDRGGYTF,.,TRBV5-1,TRBJ1-2,TRBD1
TGTGCCAGCAGCGTCGGGACAGGGCCGTACGAGCAGTACTTC,CASSVGTGPYEQYF,.,TRBV9,TRBJ2-7,TRBD1
TGCGCCAGCAGCCAAAGGGCGGGAACAACTGAAGCTTTCTTT,CASSQRAGTTEAFF,.,TRBV4-1,TRBJ1-1,.
TGTGCCAGTAGTATTTCGCCAGGGGCGGCGTCCGAGCAGTACTTC,CASSISPGAASEQYF,.,TRBV19,TRBJ2-7,.
TGTGCCAGCAGTCCTGCCCGCAGGGACTATGGCTACACCTTC,CASSPARRDYGYTF,.,TRBV27,TRBJ1-2,.
TGTGCCAGCAGTTACTCGGCAGGGCATCTGGCTGAAGCTTTCTTT,CASSYSAGHLAEAFF,.,TRBV6-5,TRBJ1-1,.
TGCGCCAGCAGCCCCGGGGGGGGGAGCTCCTACAATGAGCAGTTCTTC,CASSPGGGSSYNEQFF,.,TRBV5-1,TRBJ2-1,TRBD2
TGTGCCAGCAGTCGACAGGGAGGGAACACTGAAGCTTTCTTT,CASSRQGGNTEAFF,few,TRBV2,TRBJ1-1,TRBD1
TGTGCCAGCAGCGTAGGGACAGGAAGTGACTATGGCTACACCTTC,CASSVGTGSDYGYTF,.,TRBV9,TRBJ1-2,TRBD1
TGTGCCACCAGTGCCCAAACATATCGGACAGGGGACAATGAGCAGTTCTTC,CATSAQTYRTGDNEQFF,.,TRBV24-1,TRBJ2-1,TRBD1
TGTGCCAGCAGCTTTAGCGGGGGGGACTACAATGAGCAGTTCTTC,CASSFSGGDYNEQFF,.,TRBV5-5,TRBJ2-1,TRBD2
TGTGCCAGTGGAAATCGGCGGGGCCAGCCCCAGCATTTT,CASGNRRGQPQHF,few,TRBV19,TRBJ1-5,.
TGTGCCAGCACCGCCCCGGCGGGGGGCCTTAGTGAAGCTTTCTTT,CASTAPAGGLSEAFF,.,TRBV28,TRBJ1-1,.
TGTGCCAGTAGTCTCCCCTTGGTAGCGGGCCTCGGGGAGCTGTTTTTT,CASSLPLVAGLGELFF,.,TRBV19,TRBJ2-2,TRBD2
TGTGCCAGCAGTCCTACGGCACAGGTTAATGAGCAGTTCTTC,CASSPTAQVNEQFF,.,TRBV27,TRBJ2-1,.
TGTGCCAGCAGCCTTGCTAGGGGGGGCTCCTACAATGAGCAGTTCTTC,CASSLARGGSYNEQFF,.,TRBV14,TRBJ2-1,.